The T cell receptor (beta chain) described here comes from a study of graft-versus-host responses after intestinal transplantation. On this clone: The antigen is undetermined.

This CDR3 region has 15 residues. Germline CDR1 and CDR2: MDHEN and SYDVKM. V was pared by 2 bases and J by 11 bases, with 21 bases between. TCRdb keeps only in-frame clones here, not all; method: immunoSEQ multiplex PCR. Of 70,000 to 80,000 clones in the sample, about 90% were seen once. This specimen consisted of unstimulated CD8+ T cells sorted from spleen or lymph node cells, obtained before intestinal transplant. The chain combines TRBV28 with TRBJ1-1; possible D gene TRBD1, 5 bases. The source is a human donor who received an intestinal transplant. CDR3 in DNA: TGTGCCAGCAGTTTAGGAAGGGGTCGACCCGCTCGGGCTTTCTTT. Amino acid sequence: CASSLGRGRPARAFF.